This T cell receptor (beta chain) comes out of a study of blood T cell repertoires in COVID-19 (dated by TCRdb to the early 2020s). At the level of the whole study: Samples from collaborators originated in the United States, Italy and Spain and spanned both the acute and convalescent phases of COVID-19. Nearly every sample came with metadata listing a de-identified subject ID, COVID-19 status, age in years and sex. A freely available public database, intended as a resource for researchers studying the immune response to SARS-CoV-2, is where the repertoires were released. Where available, HLA class I and class II types were obtained from metadata supplied by the sample provider rather than from assay-based typing. The dataset comprised deeply sampled blood TCRbeta repertoires from subjects exposed to, actively infected with, or recovered from COVID-19. The samples were drawn from the first 160 participants of the ongoing ImmuneRACE study and from 1,254 subjects provided by 6 global collaborators. The material from the prospective study consisted of cDNA or gDNA derived from T cells, B-cell-depleted T cells, or PBMCs. Broad study findings and their caveats: Clinical and demographic metadata were provided uncurated, with the amount varying by source and participant.

Each collaborating institution followed its own protocols to collect whole blood in K2EDTA tubes. For TCRbeta analysis, collaborators shipped samples in one of three forms: frozen whole blood, isolated PBMCs, or DNA extracted from either of those sample types. Concerning this clone itself: Its antigen remains unidentified. No much larger clone is present one base from it, and per-base qualities are unavailable.

TCRbeta CDR3 regions were amplified from genomic DNA using the immunoSEQ Assay, a bias-controlled multiplex PCR. Under the source paper's analysis protocol: The number of nucleated cells in each sample was estimated from the amplification of reference gene primers within the assay. To quantify the absolute abundance of each unique TCRbeta CDR3 rearrangement, sequence reads were collapsed and filtered. For each sample, productive Simpson clonality was calculated by taking the square root of Simpson's diversity index across productive rearrangements. The table was pulled from immuneACCESS by TCRdb, which kept in-frame rearrangements only. Such tables lose some clones; where checked, under half of the loss comes from unresolved V genes, and the rest has no known cause. From that table come the V and J calls and clone size; the DNA was used to work out D and trimming. For this sample the table gives approximately 170,000 clones, of which 83% were detected only once. In total, the top ten clones hold roughly 2% of the sample.

CDR1 and CDR2 are drawn from the germline V gene: ENHRY, SYGVKD. Taken from cysteine to phenylalanine, the CDR3 has 15 residues. The sequence is cut down to CDR3 DNA, 45 bases in frame from base 1. V loses 6 bases at its end and J loses 5 bases; junction bases beyond the gene matches: 8. The clonotype comes from a woman of 80 years or more with acute or convalescent COVID-19. The V gene is TRBV10-3 and the J gene is TRBJ2-3, and 10 bases in between align with TRBD2. The sample was peripheral blood. For the CDR3, the sequence is CAISPLAGTRDTQYF. At the DNA level, the sequence is TGTGCCATCAGCCCACTAGCGGGAACTCGAGATACGCAGTATTTT.